The rows below give T cell receptor beta chains drawn from one sample of a study of Ad26.COV2.S vaccination and SARS-CoV-2 variants. TCRdb's table, derived via immunoSEQ multiplex PCR, lists solely in-frame clones and lacks some. The table has under 550,000 clones, roughly 88% seen once. The specimen comprised peripheral blood, sampled in a trial of Ad26.COV2.S vaccine versus placebo. The receptors were gathered from a person aged 18 to 65 who received the Ad26.COV2.S COVID-19 vaccine or a placebo. Each CDR3 is given with its conserved first and last residue. The order of the fields is D gene, clone size, V gene, J gene, CDR3 protein, CDR3 DNA. D genes are given only for firm matches. Size is stated for part of the rows, as once, few or many counts, or as a class when the clone is expanded.

NA	once	TRBV5-4	TRBJ2-1	CASSPEARGTGGEQFF	TGTGCCAGCAGCCCGGAGGCTAGAGGGACGGGTGGTGAGCAGTTCTTC
TRBD1	NA	TRBV6-5	TRBJ1-5	CASSRDSNYQPQHF	TGTGCCAGCAGTAGGGACAGTAACTATCAGCCCCAGCATTTT
TRBD2	NA	TRBV4-3	TRBJ2-3	CASSQIAGGILAPDTQYF	TGCGCCAGCAGCCAAATAGCGGGGGGGATTCTTGCCCCAGATACGCAGTATTTT
TRBD2	many	TRBV18	TRBJ2-3	CASSPALADYTDTQYF	TGTGCCAGCTCACCGGCTCTAGCGGATTACACAGATACGCAGTATTTT
NA	NA	TRBV2	TRBJ1-6	CASSASGPGSPLHF	TGTGCCAGCAGTGCCTCAGGGCCGGGATCACCCCTCCACTTT
TRBD1	NA	TRBV19	TRBJ2-7	CASSSNRGQHEQYF	TGTGCCAGTAGTAGTAACAGGGGGCAGCACGAGCAGTACTTC
TRBD2	NA	TRBV2	TRBJ2-5	CASSVGLAGFGETQYF	TGTGCCAGCAGTGTAGGACTAGCGGGGTTTGGGGAGACCCAGTACTTC
NA	NA	TRBV6-2/TRBV6-3	TRBJ2-5	CASSGRETQYF	TGTGCCAGCAGTGGCAGGGAGACCCAGTACTTC
TRBD2	NA	TRBV5-4	TRBJ2-2	CASSLAGEHTGELFF	TGTGCCAGCAGCCTAGCGGGGGAGCACACCGGGGAGCTGTTTTTT
TRBD1	NA	TRBV29-1	TRBJ2-1	CSVDQGAVSYNEQFF	TGCAGCGTTGATCAGGGGGCGGTCTCCTACAATGAGCAGTTCTTC